This is a list of T cell receptor beta chains from one sample in a study of beta chain features in type 1 diabetes. Generated by immunoSEQ multiplex PCR, the TCRdb table keeps only in-frame clones and is missing some. The sample contains around 150,000 clones, 8% to 8.5% of which appear only once. The specimen sequenced was central memory CD4+ T cells from blood. Receptor source: a young woman with type 1 diabetes. CDR3s include the opening cysteine and the closing phenylalanine or tryptophan. The D gene is left open where the match is weak. Not every row has a clone size; where given, it reads once, few, many or a size class.

CDR3aa | CDR3nt | v_gene | abundance | d_gene | j_gene
CASNKETASSYNEQFF | TGCGCCAGCAACAAAGAGACAGCCAGCTCCTACAATGAGCAGTTCTTC | TRBV5-1 | - | - | TRBJ2-1
CASSQVFAGPTNYGYTF | TGCGCCAGCAGCCAAGTTTTTGCAGGCCCAACTAACTATGGCTACACCTTC | TRBV4-3 | - | - | TRBJ1-2
CASSGGLAVSEQFF | TGTGCCAGCAGTGGGGGACTAGCGGTCTCGGAGCAGTTCTTC | TRBV2 | few | TRBD2 | TRBJ2-1
CAWDRDRVPFGQFF | TGTGCCTGGGACCGGGACAGGGTTCCTTTTGGGCAGTTCTTC | TRBV30 | - | TRBD1 | TRBJ2-1
CASSPAHLYNEQFF | TGTGCCAGCTCACCTGCACACCTCTACAATGAGCAGTTCTTC | TRBV18 | few | - | TRBJ2-1
CASSPGLFSYEQYF | TGTGCCAGCAGCCCCGGACTGTTCTCCTACGAGCAGTACTTC | TRBV7-2 | few | - | TRBJ2-7
CASIPNSGNTIYF | TGTGCCAGCATCCCAAACTCTGGAAACACCATATATTTT | TRBV28 | few | - | TRBJ1-3
CASSLDGQFYGYTF | TGTGCCAGCAGCTTAGATGGACAGTTCTATGGCTACACCTTC | TRBV11-2 | few | - | TRBJ1-2
CASSIQPHLTEAFF | TGTGCCAGCAGTATACAGCCCCATCTCACTGAAGCTTTCTTT | TRBV9 | - | - | TRBJ1-1
CASSHGGEQYF | TGTGCCAGCAGCCACGGGGGCGAGCAGTACTTC | TRBV14 | - | - | TRBJ2-7
CASNGETQYF | TGTGCCAGCAACGGTGAGACCCAGTACTTC | TRBV28 | few | - | TRBJ2-5
CASSLGQGMRTQYF | TGTGCCAGCAGCTTAGGCCAGGGAATGCGGACCCAGTACTTC | TRBV7-2 | - | - | TRBJ2-5
CASSWGDEQYF | TGTGCCAGCAGTTGGGGGGACGAGCAGTACTTC | TRBV27 | few | - | TRBJ2-7
CASAGTSGSNEQFF | TGTGCCAGCGCAGGGACTAGCGGGTCCAATGAGCAGTTCTTC | TRBV2 | few | TRBD2 | TRBJ2-1
CASSLGPDRVGETQYF | TGTGCCAGCAGCTTAGGGCCGGACAGGGTCGGGGAGACCCAGTACTTC | TRBV11-2 | few | TRBD1 | TRBJ2-5
CASSTSNEQFF | TGTGCCAGCAGCACTAGTAATGAGCAGTTCTTC | TRBV7-3 | few | - | TRBJ2-1
CASRRDSYEQYF | TGTGCCAGCAGACGAGACTCCTACGAGCAGTACTTC | TRBV7-9 | few | - | TRBJ2-7
CASSPPGAYEQYF | TGTGCCAGCTCACCGCCGGGAGCTTACGAGCAGTACTTC | TRBV18 | few | - | TRBJ2-7
CASSGGLLNEQFF | TGTGCCAGCAGCGGGGGACTCCTCAATGAGCAGTTCTTC | TRBV9 | few | - | TRBJ2-1
CASSLGALSNQPQHF | TGTGCCAGCAGCTTAGGCGCGCTTAGCAATCAGCCCCAGCATTTT | TRBV7-2 | - | - | TRBJ1-5
CASSIPGFGQPQHF | TGTGCCAGTAGTATCCCGGGTTTTGGACAGCCCCAGCATTTT | TRBV19 | few | - | TRBJ1-5
CATSRIDRVQDQPQHF | TGTGCCACCAGCAGAATCGACAGGGTGCAGGATCAGCCCCAGCATTTT | TRBV15 | - | TRBD1 | TRBJ1-5